These T cell receptor beta chains were read from a single sample in a study of cytomegalovirus exposure and HLA in healthy donors. TCRdb keeps only in-frame clones here, not all; method: immunoSEQ multiplex PCR. The table includes roughly 130,000 clones, roughly 78% detected once. Sequences were obtained from PBMCs. These receptors all stem from a man younger than 40 in good health and CMV-seronegative. Both conserved end residues are part of each CDR3.

TRBV7-7	TRBJ2-2	CASSLSGANTGELFF
TRBV18	TRBJ2-5	CASSPTGTGWQETQYF
TRBV10-2	TRBJ1-1	CASRPKPIRGWMNTEAFF
TRBV7-6	TRBJ2-1	CASSLAGGTYNEQFF
TRBV13	TRBJ2-7	CASRRAGGPYEQYF
TRBV7-2	TRBJ2-7	CASTVGGRTYEQYF
TRBV10-3	TRBJ2-1	CAISDGLAGGPNNEQFF
TRBV15	TRBJ1-1	CATSRGAGSEAFF
TRBV9	TRBJ2-5	CASSSTGTGETQYF
TRBV7-2	TRBJ2-1	CASSPPAYNEQFF
TRBV10-3	TRBJ2-5	CAISGGQGLLWTQYF
TRBV7-7	TRBJ1-1	CASSLGMNTEAFF
TRBV19	TRBJ2-7	CASSIRDKTYEQYF
TRBV27	TRBJ2-7	CASSFEGRYYEQYF
TRBV5-1	TRBJ1-4	CASSLTGNEKKLFF
TRBV9	TRBJ1-2	CASSPDRAFDGYTF
TRBV7-6	TRBJ1-3	CASSLATRGRGGNTIYF
TRBV7-9	TRBJ1-4	CASRSIDSGSSPLFF
TRBV28	TRBJ2-2	CATLGLDTGELFF
TRBV19	TRBJ1-5	CASSTGTRGSVQPQHF